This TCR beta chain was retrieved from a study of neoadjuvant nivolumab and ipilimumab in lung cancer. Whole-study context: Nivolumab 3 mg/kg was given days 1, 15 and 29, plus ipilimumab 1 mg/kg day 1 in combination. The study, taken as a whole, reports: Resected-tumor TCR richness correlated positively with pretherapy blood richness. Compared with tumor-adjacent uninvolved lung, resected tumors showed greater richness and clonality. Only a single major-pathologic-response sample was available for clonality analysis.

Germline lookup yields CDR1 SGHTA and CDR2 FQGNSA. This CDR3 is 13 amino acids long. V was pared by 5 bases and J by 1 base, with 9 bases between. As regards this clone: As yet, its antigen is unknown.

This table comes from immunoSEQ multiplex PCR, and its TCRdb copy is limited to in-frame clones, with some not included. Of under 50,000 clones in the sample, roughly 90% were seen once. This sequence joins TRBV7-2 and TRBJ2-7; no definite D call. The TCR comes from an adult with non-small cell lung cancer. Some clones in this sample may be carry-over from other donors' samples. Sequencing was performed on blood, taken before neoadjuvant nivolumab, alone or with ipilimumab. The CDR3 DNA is TGTGCCAGCAGCCCCTTTGCGTCCTACGAGCAGTACTTC. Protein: CASSPFASYEQYF. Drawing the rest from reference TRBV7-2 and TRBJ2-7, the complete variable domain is GAGVSQSPSNKVTEKGKDVELRCDPISGHTALYWYRQSLGQGLEFLIYFQGNSAPDKSGLPSDRFSAERTGGSVSTLTIQRTQQEDSAVYLCASSPFASYEQYFGPGTRLTVT.